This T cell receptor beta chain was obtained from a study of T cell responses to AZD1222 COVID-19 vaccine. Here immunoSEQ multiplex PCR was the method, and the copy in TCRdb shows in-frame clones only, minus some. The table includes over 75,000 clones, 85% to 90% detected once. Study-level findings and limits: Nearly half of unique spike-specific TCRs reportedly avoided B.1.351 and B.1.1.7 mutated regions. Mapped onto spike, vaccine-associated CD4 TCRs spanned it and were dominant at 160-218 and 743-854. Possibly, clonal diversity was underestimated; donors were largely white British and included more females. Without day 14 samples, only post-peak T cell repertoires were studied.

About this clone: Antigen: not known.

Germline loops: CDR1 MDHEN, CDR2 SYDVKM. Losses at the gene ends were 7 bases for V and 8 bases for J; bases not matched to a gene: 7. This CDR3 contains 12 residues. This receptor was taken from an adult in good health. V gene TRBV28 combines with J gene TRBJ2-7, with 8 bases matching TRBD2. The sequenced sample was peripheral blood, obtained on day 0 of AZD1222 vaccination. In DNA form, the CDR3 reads TGTGCCAGCAACCCGGGGGGGGGTAAGCAGTACTTC. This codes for CASNPGGGKQYF.